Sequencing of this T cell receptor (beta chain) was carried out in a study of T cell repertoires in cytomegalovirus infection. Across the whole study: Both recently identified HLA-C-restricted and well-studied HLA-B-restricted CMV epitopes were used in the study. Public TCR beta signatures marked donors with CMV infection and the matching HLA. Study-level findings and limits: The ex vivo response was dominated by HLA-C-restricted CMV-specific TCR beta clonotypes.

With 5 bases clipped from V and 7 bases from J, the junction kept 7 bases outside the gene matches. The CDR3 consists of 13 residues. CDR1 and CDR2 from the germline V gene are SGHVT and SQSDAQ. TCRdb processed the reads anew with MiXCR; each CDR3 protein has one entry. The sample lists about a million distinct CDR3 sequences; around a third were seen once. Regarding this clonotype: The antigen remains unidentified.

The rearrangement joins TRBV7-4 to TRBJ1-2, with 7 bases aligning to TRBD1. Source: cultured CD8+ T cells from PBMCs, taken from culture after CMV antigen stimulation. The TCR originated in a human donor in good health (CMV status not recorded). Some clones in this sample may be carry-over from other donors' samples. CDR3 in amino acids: CASSADRDGGYTF. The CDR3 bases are TGTGCCAGCAGCGCCGACAGGGACGGTGGCTACACCTTC.